The clone carrying this T cell receptor (beta chain) came up a few times. These data belong to a study of blood T cell repertoires in COVID-19. Study-wide context: In each case, the material was cDNA or gDNA derived from T cells, B-cell-depleted T cells, or PBMCs.

Original handling: Reference gene primer amplification yielded estimated nucleated cell counts. TCRdb's copy holds only in-frame clones and misses some; the assay was immunoSEQ multiplex PCR. The DNA gave D and trimming, while V, J and clone size come from that table. The sample has over 100,000 clones, roughly 80% seen once. The receptor was isolated from a woman aged 60-75 years with acute or convalescent COVID-19. Sequencing used peripheral blood.

The CDR3 region has the DNA TGTGCCATCAGTGAGCTCAGCTCCTATAATTCACCCCTCCACTTT. It translates to CAISELSSYNSPLHF. The rearrangement links TRBV10-3 to TRBJ1-6; D is uncertain. V shed 2 bases and J shed 0 bases, with 5 bases lying between them. Per the germline V gene, CDR1 is ENHRY and CDR2 is SYGVKD. The CDR3 is 15 residues long.